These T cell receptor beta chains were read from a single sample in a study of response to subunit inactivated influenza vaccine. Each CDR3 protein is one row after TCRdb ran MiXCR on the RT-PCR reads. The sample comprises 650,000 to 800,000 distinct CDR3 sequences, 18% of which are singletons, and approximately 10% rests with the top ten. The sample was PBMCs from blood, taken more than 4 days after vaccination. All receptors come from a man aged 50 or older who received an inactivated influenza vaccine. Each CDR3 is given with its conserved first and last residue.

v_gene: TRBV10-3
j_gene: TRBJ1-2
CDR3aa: CAISGQGQTYGYTF

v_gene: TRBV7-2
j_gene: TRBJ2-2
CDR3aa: CASSLAVASRELFF

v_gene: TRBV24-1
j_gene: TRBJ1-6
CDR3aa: CATSEGNSPLHF

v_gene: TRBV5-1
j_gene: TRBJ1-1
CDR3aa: CASSFQGNTEAFF

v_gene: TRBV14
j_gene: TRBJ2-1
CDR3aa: CASSQVLGLRGDEQFF

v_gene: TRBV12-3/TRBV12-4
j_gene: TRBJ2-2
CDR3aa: CACSAQKDSPASNTGELFF

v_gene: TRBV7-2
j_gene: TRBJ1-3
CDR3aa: CASSPRLEANTIYF

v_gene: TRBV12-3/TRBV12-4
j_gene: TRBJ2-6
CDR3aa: CASRRQSSGANVLTF

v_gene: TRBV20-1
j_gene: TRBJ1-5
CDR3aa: CSARRPNQPQHF

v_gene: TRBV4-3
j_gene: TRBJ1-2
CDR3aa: CASSQDRDLPGYTF

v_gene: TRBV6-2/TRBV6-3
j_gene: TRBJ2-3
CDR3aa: CARTSGGDTQYF

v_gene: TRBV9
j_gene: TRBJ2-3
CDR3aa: CASSVDGGGSTDTQYF

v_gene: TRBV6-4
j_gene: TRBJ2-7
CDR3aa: CASSDSYREAFYEQYF

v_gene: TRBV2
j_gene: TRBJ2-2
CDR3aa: CASGDSRTGELFF

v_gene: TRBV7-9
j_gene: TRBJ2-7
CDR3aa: CASSFGSLTPYEQYF

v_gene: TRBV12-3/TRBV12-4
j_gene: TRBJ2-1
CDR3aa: CASSPDPGLDSSEQFF

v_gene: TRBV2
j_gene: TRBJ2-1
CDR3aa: CASRLSGQGYNEQFF

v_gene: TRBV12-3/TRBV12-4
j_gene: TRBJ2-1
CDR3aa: CASSFRASGSRIDNEQFF

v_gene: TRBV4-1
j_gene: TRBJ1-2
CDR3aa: CASSLSDIDNYGYTF

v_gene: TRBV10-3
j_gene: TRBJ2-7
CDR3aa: CAISGTTGGDEQYF

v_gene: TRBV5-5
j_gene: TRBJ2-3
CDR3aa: CASSSLPSGGARDTQYF

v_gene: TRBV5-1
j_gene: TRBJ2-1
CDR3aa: CASSLGTGNQHEQFF

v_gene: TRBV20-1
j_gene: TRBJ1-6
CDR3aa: CSAREQGMSSPLHF

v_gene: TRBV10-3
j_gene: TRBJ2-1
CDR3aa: CAISGRLALPYNEQFF

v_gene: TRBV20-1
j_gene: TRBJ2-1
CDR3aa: CSPGLGLAGNEQFF

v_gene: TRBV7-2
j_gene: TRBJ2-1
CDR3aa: CASSPSGMDLHEQFF

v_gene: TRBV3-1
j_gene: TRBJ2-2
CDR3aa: CASSPEQGATGELFF

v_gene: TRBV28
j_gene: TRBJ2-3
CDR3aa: CASSFVQGGPDTQYF

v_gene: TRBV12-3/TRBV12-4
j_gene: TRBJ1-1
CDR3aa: CASSFTETGWINTEAFF

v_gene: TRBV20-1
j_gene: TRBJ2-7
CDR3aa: CSASPPGQEDYEQYF

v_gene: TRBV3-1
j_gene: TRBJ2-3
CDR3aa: CASSQTYTDTQYF

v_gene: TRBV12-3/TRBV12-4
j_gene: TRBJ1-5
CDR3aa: CASSLSRARNQPQHF

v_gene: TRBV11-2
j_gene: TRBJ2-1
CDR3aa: CASSSLRGEGEQFF

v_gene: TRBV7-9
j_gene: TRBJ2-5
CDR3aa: CASNILGGTGGETQYF

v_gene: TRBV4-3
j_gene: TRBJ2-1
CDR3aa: CASSQEVGGFSEQFF

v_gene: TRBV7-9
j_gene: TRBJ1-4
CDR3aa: CASSLAGSSNEKLFF

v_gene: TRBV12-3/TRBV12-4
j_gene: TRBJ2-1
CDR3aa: CASSLATGLAGDEQFF

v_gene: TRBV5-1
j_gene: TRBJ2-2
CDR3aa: CASSLARGLATAGELFF

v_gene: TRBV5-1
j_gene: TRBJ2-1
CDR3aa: CASSLAGEVYNEQFF

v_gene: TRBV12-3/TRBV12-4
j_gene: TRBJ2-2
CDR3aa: CASSYYTGELFF

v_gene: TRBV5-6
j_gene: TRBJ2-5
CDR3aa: CASSLGTGGSAQYF

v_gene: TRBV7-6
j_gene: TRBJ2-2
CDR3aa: CASSFISGGPNTGELFF

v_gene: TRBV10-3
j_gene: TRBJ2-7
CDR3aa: CAISDGAGGYEQYF

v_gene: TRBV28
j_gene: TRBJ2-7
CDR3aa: CASSFGGLLSYEQYF

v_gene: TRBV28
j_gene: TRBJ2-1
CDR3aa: CASIRTARPYNEQFF

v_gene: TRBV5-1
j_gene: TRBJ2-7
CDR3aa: CASSPHRVSSYEQYF

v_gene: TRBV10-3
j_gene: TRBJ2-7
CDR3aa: CAISSGTRGYEQYF

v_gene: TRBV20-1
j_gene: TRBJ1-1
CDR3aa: CSAVRGLGTEAFF

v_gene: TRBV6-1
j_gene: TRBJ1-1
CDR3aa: CASGGAGGSTEAFF